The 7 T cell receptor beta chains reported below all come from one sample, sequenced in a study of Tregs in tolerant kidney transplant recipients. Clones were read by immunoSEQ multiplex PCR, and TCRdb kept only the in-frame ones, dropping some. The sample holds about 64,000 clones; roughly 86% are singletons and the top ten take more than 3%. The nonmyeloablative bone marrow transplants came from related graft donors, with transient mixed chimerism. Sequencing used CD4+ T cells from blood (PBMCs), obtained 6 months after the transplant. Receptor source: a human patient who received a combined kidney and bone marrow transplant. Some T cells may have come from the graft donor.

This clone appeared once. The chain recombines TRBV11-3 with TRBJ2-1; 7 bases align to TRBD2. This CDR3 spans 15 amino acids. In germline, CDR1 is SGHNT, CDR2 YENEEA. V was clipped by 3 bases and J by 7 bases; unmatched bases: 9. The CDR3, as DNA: TGTGCCAGCAGCTTCTCAGGACTAGTTCGTAATGAGCAGTTCTTC. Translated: CASSFSGLVRNEQFF.

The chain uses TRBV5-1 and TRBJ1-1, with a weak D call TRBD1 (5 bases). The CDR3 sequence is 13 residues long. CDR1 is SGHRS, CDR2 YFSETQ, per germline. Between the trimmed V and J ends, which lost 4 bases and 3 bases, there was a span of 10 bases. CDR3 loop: CASSKQVDTEAFF. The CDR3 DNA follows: TGCGCCAGCAGCAAACAGGTGGACACTGAAGCTTTCTTT.

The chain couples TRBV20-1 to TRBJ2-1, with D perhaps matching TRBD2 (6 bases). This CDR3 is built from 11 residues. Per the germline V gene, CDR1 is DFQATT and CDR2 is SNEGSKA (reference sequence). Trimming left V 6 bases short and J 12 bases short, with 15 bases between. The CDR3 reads CSAGTFSGQFF. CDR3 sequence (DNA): TGCAGTGCGGGGACTTTTTCGGGGCAGTTCTTC.

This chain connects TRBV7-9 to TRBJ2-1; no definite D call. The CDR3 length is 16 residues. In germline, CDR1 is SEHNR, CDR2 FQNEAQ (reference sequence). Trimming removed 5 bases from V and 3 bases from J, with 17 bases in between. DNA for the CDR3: TGTGCCAGCAGCCTCAAGTCTGGGCCGATCTACAATGAGCAGTTCTTC. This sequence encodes CASSLKSGPIYNEQFF.

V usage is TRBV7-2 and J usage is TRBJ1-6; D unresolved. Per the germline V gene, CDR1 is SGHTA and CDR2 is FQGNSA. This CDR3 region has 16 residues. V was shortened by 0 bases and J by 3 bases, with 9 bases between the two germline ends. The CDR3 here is CASSLASSVYNSPLHF. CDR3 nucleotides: TGTGCCAGCAGCTTAGCGTCGTCCGTCTATAATTCACCCCTCCACTTT.

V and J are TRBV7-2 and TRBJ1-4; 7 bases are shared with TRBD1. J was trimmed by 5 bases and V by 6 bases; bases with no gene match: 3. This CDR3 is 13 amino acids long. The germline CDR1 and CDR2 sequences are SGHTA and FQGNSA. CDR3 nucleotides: TGTGCCAGCAGGGGACAGAGAAATGAAAAACTGTTTTTT. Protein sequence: CASRGQRNEKLFF.

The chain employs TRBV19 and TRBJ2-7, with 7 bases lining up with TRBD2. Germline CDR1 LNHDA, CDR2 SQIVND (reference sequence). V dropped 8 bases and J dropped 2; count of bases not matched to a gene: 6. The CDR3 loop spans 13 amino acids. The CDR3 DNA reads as TGTGCCAGTGGCGGGAGTCTTACCTACGAGCAGTACTTC. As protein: CASGGSLTYEQYF. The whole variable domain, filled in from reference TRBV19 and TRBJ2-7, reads DGGITQSPKYLFRKEGQNVTLSCEQNLNHDAMYWYRQDPGQGLRLIYYSQIVNDFQKGDIAEGYSVSREKKESFPLTVTSAQKNPTAFYLCASGGSLTYEQYFGPGTRLTVT.